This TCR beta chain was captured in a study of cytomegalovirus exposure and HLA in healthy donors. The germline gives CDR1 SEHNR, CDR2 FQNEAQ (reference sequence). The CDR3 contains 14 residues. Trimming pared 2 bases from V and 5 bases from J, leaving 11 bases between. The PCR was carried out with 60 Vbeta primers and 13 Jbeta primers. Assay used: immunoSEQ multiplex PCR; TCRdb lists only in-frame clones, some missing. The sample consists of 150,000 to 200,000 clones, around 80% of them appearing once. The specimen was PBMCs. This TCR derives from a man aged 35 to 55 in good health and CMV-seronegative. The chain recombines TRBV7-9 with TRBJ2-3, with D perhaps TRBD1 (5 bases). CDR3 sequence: CASSLKQARDTQYF. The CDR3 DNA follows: TGTGCCAGCAGCTTAAAACAGGCCAGAGATACGCAGTATTTT.